This T cell receptor (beta chain) was obtained from a study of monozygotic twins with inflammatory bowel disease. The CDR3 is 13 amino acids. Germline V gene data show CDR1 as LNHDA and CDR2 as SQIVND (reference sequence). TCRdb re-called the 5' RACE reads and shows each CDR3 protein once, DNA omitted. The listing contains about 160,000 distinct CDR3 sequences. The genes are TRBV19 and TRBJ2-2. The TCR sequence derives from a human donor with ulcerative colitis or Crohn's disease, or a healthy co-twin of an affected twin (not recorded which). The sequenced sample was blood. Here the CDR3 reads CASSQANTGELFF.